The TCR beta chain described here comes from a study of blood T cell repertoires in COVID-19. On the study more broadly: Specimens from acute and convalescent COVID-19 originated in the United States, Italy and Spain. The analysed material was cDNA or gDNA that came from T cells, B-cell-depleted T cells, or PBMCs.

This CDR3 is 14 amino acids long. CDR1 SGHTA and CDR2 FQGNSA come from the germline V gene. Trimming took 8 bases from V and 5 from J, leaving 15 bases between them. In the source study's methods: Using reference gene primer amplification, nucleated cell counts were estimated. Using immunoSEQ multiplex PCR, the repertoire was profiled, and TCRdb retains in-frame clones only, with some absent. V and J calls and clone size follow that table, whereas D and trimming were derived from the DNA. The top ten clones hold 1% to 1.5% of a sample with about 300,000 clones, more than 85% of them seen once. The material sequenced was peripheral blood. The rearrangement joins TRBV7-2 to TRBJ1-4; D possibly corresponds to TRBD1 (6 bases). The TCR comes from a man aged 70-80 years with acute or convalescent COVID-19. The CDR3 DNA sequence: TGTGCCAGCGGGCCCACAGGGAGAAATGAAAAACTGTTTTTT. Residues: CASGPTGRNEKLFF. Based on the CDR3 plus reference TRBV7-2 and TRBJ1-4, the full variable domain is GAGVSQSPSNKVTEKGKDVELRCDPISGHTALYWYRQSLGQGLEFLIYFQGNSAPDKSGLPSDRFSAERTGGSVSTLTIQRTQQEDSAVYLCASGPTGRNEKLFFGSGTQLSVL.